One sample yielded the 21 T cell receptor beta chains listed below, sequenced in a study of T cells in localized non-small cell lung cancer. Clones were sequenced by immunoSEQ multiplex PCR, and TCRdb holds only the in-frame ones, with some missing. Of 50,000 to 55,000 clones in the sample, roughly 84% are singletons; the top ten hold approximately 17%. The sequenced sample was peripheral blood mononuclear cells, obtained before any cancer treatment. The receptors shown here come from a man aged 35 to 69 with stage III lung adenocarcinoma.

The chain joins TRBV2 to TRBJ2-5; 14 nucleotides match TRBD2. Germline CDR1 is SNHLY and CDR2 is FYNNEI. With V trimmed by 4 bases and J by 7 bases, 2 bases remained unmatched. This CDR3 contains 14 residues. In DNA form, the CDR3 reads TGTGCCAGCAGTGTTGGGACTAGCGGGAGGACCCAGTACTTC. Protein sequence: CASSVGTSGRTQYF.

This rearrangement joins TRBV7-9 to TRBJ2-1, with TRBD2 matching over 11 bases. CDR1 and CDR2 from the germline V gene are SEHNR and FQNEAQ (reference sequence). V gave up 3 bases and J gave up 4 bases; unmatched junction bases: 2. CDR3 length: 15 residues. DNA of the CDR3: TGTGCCAGCAGCTTGACTAGCGGGGTATACAATGAGCAGTTCTTC. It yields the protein CASSLTSGVYNEQFF.

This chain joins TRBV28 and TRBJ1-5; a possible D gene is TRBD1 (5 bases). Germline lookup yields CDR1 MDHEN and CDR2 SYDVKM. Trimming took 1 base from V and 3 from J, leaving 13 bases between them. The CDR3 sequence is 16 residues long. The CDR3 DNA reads TGTGCCAGCAGTTTATTCACCCAGGGCTCCAATCAGCCCCAGCATTTT. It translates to CASSLFTQGSNQPQHF.

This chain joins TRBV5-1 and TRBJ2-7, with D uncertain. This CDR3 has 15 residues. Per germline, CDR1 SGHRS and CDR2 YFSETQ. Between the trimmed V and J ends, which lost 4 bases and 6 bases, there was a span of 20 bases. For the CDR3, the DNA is TGCGCCAGCAGCGCCGGACGGAGCACGAGTGTCGAGCAGTACTTC. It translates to CASSAGRSTSVEQYF.

The CDR3 DNA follows: TGCGCCAGCAGCTTGGTCATGAACAGGAACACCGGGGAGCTGTTTTTT. Translated: CASSLVMNRNTGELFF. The V gene is TRBV5-1, the J gene TRBJ2-2; D is unclear. V dropped 0 bases and J dropped 1 base, with 10 bases sitting between them. CDR3 size: 16 residues. CDR1 is SGHRS, CDR2 YFSETQ, per germline. Supplemented by reference TRBV5-1 and TRBJ2-2, the full variable domain reads KAGVTQTPRYLIKTRGQQVTLSCSPISGHRSVSWYQQTPGQGLQFLFEYFSETQRNKGNFPGRFSGRQFSNSRSEMNVSTLELGDSALYLCASSLVMNRNTGELFFGEGSRLTVL.

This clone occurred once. CDR3 in amino acids: CASSRPITSPRRYF. The CDR3 region has the DNA TGTGCCAGCAGTAGACCGATAACTAGCCCGAGGAGGTACTTC. This sequence joins TRBV2 and TRBJ2-7, with a tentative D call TRBD2 (6 bases). V lost 5 bases and J 12 bases, leaving 23 bases between the germline ends. The germline V gene has CDR1 SNHLY and CDR2 FYNNEI. The CDR3 length is 14 residues.

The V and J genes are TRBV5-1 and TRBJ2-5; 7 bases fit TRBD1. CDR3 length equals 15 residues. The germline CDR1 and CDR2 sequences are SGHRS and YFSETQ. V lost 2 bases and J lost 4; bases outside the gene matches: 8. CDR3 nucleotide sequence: TGCGCCAGCAGCTTTACTACAGGGGCGGGAGAGACCCAGTACTTC. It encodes CASSFTTGAGETQYF.

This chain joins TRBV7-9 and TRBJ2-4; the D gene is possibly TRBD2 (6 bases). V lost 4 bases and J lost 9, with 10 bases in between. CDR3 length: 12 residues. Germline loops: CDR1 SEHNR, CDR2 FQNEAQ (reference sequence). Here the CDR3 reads CASSWDSAIQYF. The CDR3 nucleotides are TGTGCCAGCAGCTGGGACTCTGCCATTCAGTACTTC.

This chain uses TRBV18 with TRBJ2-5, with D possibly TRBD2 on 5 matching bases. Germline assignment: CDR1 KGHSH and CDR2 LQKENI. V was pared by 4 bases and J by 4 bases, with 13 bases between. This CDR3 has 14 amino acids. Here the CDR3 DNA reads TGTGCCAGCTCACTGACTGCGAGGGCAGAGACCCAGTACTTC. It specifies CASSLTARAETQYF. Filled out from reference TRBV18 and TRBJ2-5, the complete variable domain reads NAGVMQNPRHLVRRRGQEARLRCSPMKGHSHVYWYRQLPEEGLKFMVYLQKENIIDESGMPKERFSAEFPKEGPSILRIQQVVRGDSAAYFCASSLTARAETQYFGPGTRLLVL.

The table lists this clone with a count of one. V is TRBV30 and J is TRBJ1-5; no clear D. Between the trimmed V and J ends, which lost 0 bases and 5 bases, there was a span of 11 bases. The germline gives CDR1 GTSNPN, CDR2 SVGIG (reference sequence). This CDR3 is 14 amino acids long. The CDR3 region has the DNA TGTGCCTGGAGTGTACGCCAGGCCCATCAGCCCCAGCATTTT. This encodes CAWSVRQAHQPQHF.

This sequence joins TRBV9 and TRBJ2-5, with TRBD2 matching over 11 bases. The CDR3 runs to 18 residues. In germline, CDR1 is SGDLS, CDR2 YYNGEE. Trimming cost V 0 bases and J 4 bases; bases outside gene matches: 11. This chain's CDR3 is CASSVGPTSGLAGETQYF. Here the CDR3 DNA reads TGTGCCAGCAGCGTAGGCCCCACTTCCGGACTAGCGGGAGAGACCCAGTACTTC.

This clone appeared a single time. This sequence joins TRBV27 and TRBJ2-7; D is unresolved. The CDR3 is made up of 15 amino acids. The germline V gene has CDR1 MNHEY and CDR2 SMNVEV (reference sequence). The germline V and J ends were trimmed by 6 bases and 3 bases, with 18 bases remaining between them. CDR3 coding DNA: TGTGCCAGCAGCACCGTGTGGGCGATGCACTACGAGCAGTACTTC. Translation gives CASSTVWAMHYEQYF.

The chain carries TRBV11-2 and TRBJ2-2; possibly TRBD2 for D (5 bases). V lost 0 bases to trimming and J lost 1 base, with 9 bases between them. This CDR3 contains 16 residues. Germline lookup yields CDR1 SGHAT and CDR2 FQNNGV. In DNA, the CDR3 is TGTGCCAGCAGCTTAGAAGGCAGCGGGAACACCGGGGAGCTGTTTTTT. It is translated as CASSLEGSGNTGELFF.

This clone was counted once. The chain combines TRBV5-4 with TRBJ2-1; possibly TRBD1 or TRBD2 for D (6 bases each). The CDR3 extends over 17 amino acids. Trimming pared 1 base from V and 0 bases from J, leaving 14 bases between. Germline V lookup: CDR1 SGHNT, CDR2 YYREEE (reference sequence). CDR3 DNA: TGTGCCAGCAGCTTGTATACGGGGGCGCACTCCTACAATGAGCAGTTCTTC. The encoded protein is CASSLYTGAHSYNEQFF.

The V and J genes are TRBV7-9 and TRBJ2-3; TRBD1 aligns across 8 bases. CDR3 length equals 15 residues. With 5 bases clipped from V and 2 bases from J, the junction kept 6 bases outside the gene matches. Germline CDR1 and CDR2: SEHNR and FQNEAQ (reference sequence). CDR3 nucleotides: TGTGCCAGCAGCATTAGACAGGGGACCACAGATACGCAGTATTTT. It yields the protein CASSIRQGTTDTQYF.

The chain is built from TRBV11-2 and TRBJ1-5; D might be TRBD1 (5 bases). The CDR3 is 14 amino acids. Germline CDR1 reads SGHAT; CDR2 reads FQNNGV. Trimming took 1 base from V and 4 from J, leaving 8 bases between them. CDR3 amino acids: CASSLGSGNQPQHF. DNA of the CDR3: TGTGCCAGCAGCTTAGGGTCAGGGAATCAGCCCCAGCATTTT.

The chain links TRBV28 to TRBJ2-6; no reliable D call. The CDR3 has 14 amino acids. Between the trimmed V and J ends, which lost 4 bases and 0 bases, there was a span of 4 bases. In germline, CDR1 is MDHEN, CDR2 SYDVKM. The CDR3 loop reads CASSSLSGANVLTF. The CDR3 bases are TGTGCCAGCAGTTCCCTCTCTGGGGCCAACGTCCTGACTTTC.

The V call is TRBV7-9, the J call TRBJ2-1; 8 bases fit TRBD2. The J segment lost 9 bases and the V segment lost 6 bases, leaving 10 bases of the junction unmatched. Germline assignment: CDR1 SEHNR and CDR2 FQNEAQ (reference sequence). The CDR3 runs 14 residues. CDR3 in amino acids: CASSSPGLEGEQFF. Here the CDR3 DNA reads TGTGCCAGCAGTTCCCCGGGACTAGAGGGTGAGCAGTTCTTC.

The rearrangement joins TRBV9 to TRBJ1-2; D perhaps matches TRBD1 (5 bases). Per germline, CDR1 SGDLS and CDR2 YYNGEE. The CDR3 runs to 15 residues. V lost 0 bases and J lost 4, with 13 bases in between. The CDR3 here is CASSVEQDPAYGYTF. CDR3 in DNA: TGTGCCAGCAGCGTAGAACAGGACCCCGCCTATGGCTACACCTTC.

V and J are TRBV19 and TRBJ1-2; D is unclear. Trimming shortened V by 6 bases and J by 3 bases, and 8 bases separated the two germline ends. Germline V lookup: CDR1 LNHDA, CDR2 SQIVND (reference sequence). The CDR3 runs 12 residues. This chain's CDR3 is CASRTVYYGYTF. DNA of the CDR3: TGTGCCAGTAGGACGGTGTACTATGGCTACACCTTC.

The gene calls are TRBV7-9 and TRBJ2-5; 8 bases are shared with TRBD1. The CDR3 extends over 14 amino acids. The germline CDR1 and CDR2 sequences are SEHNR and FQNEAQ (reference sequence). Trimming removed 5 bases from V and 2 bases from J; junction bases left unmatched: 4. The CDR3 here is CASSPRDRQETQYF. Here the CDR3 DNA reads TGTGCCAGCAGCCCGCGGGACAGGCAAGAGACCCAGTACTTC. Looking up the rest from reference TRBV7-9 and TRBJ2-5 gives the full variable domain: DTGVSQNPRHKITKRGQNVTFRCDPISEHNRLYWYRQTLGQGPEFLTYFQNEAQLEKSRLLSDRFSAERPKGSFSTLEIQRTEQGDSAMYLCASSPRDRQETQYFGPGTRLLVL.